This TCR beta chain was identified in a study of lymphopenia after photon versus proton radiotherapy. TCRdb's copy holds only in-frame clones and misses some; the assay was immunoSEQ multiplex PCR. The sample consists of some 55,000 clones, about 86% of them appearing once. Notes on this clone: The antigen is not known.

Germline-derived CDR1 and CDR2 are MGHDK and SYGVNS. V was clipped by 4 bases and J by 5 bases, with 10 bases between them. The CDR3 has 13 residues. General study findings and limits: Relative stability marked proton patients; photon patients lost diversity and naive cells. Larger post-nadir TCR diversity loss correlated inversely with survival in deceased patients. Survival link was tested only in deceased patients; proton benefit remains a possibility. After the lymphocyte nadir, photon-treated repertoires showed oligoclonal expansion, especially of CD8+ Temra cells.

Sequences were derived from peripheral blood, sampled from a patient treated with photon-based radiotherapy. V is TRBV25-1 and J is TRBJ2-3; D gene uncertain. This sequence was found in a man aged 45 to 65 with gastric cancer. CDR3 in amino acids: CASSVGILDTQYF. CDR3 DNA sequence: TGTGCCAGCAGTGTGGGGATCCTAGATACGCAGTATTTT.